The source of this T cell receptor (beta chain) is a study of sequential checkpoint blockade in melanoma (dated by TCRdb to between 2017 and 2020). Turning to the overall study: In a 1:1 randomization, patients received either first-line nivolumab then ipilimumab (arm A) or ipilimumab then nivolumab (arm B). Maintenance nivolumab was given following each of the two trial sequences.

The V and J ends are trimmed by 3 bases and 4 bases, leaving 13 bases between them. CDR1 is given as SGHDN and CDR2 as FVKESK, both from the germline V gene. From its cysteine to its phenylalanine, the CDR3 spans 15 amino acids. The DNA shown is the 45-base CDR3, in frame from base 1. The meaning of the sample's treatment or condition label: randomized to nivolumab then ipilimumab (arm A) or the reverse (arm B). None of the trial patients had been given prior DNA-damaging chemotherapy. Live CD3+CD8+ cells negative for CD19 and CD56 were sorted from thawed PBMCs on a FACS Aria II flow cytometer. The samples were obtained from melanoma patients enrolled in CheckMate 064, an open-label, randomized phase II trial testing sequential checkpoint blockade. Leukapheresis was used to collect peripheral blood mononuclear cells, which were then purified with Ficoll-Paque and frozen in human serum with about 10% DMSO. Right after sorting, the blood CD3+CD8+ cells were verified to be >95% pure, and DNA extraction followed.

TCRbeta CDR3 regions were immunosequenced from genomic DNA with the immunoSEQ Assay. Before high-throughput sequencing, the genomic DNA was amplified using bias-controlled multiplex PCR. As for how the authors treated the data: To quantify the absolute abundance of each unique TCRbeta CDR3 region, the sequences were collapsed and filtered. Clonality, defined as 1 minus Pielou's evenness, was calculated using only productive rearrangements. A previously published method was used to identify clones whose frequencies were significantly greater in on-treatment samples than in baseline samples. Sourced from immuneACCESS, this table was stored by TCRdb with only in-frame sequences that have V and J called. A share of the clones is absent; for the studies checked, an unresolved V gene accounts for under half, and the remainder has no known explanation. That table furnishes V, J and clone size, whereas the DNA furnished D and trimming. Present in this sample are about 21,000 clones, about 82% of which were seen just once. The leading ten clones occupy roughly a tenth of the sample.

What the authors observed across the whole study: The response-prediction model combining TCR metrics and mutation burden needs validation in larger, independent patient cohorts.

A remark on this clone: The antigen it binds to is not known. Base quality data are lacking; no much larger clone is found one base away.

The sequence derives from a human donor with melanoma. The sequencing here drew on CD8+ T cells sorted from blood (inferred from file names), taken from a patient given nivolumab and ipilimumab in sequence. The V gene is TRBV14 and the J gene is TRBJ2-1, and the D gene may be TRBD2, 6 bases matching. The DNA sequence is given as TGTGCCAGCAGCCATGCGATCCGGGAGTACAATGAGCAGTTCTTC. Its translation is CASSHAIREYNEQFF. The entire variable domain, with the stretches around the CDR3 drawn from the reference TRBV14 and TRBJ2-1 proteins, is EAGVTQFPSHSVIEKGQTVTLRCDPISGHDNLYWYRRVMGKEIKFLLHFVKESKQDESGMPNNRFLAERTGGTYSTLKVQPAELEDSGVYFCASSHAIREYNEQFFGPGTRLTVL.